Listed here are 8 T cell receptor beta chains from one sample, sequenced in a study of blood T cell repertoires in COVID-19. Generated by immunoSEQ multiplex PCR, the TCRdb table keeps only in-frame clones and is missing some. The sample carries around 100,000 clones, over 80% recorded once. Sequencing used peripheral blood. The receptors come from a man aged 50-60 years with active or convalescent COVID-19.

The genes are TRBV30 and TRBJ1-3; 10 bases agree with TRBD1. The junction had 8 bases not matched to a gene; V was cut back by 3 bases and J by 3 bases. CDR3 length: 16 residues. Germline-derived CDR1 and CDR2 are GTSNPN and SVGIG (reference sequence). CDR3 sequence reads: CAWSGQGGFFGNTIYF. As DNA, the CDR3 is TGTGCCTGGAGCGGACAGGGGGGTTTTTTTGGAAACACCATATATTTT.

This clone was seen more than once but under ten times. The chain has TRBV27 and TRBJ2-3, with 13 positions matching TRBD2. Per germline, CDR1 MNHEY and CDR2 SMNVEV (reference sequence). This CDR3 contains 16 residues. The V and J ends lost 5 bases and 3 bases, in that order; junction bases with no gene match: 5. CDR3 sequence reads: CASSRRLAGGTDTQYF. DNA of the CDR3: TGTGCCAGCAGTAGAAGACTAGCGGGAGGAACAGATACGCAGTATTTT.

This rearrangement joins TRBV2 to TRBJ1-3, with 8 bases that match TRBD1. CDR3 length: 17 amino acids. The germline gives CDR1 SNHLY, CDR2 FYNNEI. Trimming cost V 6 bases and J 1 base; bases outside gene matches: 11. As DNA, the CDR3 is TGTGCCAGCAGCCGAGACAGGGGTCTCTCTTCTGGAAACACCATATATTTT. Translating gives CASSRDRGLSSGNTIYF.

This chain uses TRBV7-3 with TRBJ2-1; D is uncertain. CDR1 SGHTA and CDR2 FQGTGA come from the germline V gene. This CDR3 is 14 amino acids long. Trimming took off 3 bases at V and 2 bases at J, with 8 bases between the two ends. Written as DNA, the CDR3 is TGTGCCAGCAGCTTTGGTGGGCCCTACAATGAGCAGTTCTTC. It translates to CASSFGGPYNEQFF.

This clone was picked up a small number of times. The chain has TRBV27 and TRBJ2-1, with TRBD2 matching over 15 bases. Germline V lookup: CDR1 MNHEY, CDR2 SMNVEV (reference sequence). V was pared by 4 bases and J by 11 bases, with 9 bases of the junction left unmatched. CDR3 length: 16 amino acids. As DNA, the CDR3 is TGTGCCAGCAGTTACGCCCCGGGACTAGCGGGAGGTAAGCAGTTCTTC. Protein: CASSYAPGLAGGKQFF.

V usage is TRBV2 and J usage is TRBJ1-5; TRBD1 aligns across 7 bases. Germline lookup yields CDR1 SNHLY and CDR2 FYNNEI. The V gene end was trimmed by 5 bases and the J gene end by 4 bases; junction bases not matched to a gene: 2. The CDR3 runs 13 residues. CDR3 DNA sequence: TGTGCCAGCAGTAAACAGGGGAATCAGCCCCAGCATTTT. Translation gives CASSKQGNQPQHF.

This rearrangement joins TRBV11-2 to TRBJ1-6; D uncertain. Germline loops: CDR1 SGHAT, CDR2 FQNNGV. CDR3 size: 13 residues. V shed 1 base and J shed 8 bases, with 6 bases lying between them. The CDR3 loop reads CASSLGGYSPLHF. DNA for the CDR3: TGTGCCAGCAGCTTAGGTGGCTATTCACCCCTCCACTTT.

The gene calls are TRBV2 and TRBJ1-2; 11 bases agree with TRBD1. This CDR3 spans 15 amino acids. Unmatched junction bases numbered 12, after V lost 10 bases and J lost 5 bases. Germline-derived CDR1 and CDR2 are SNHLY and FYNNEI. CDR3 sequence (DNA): TGTGCCACCCTCCGGACAGGGGGCGAATGGTATGGCTACACCTTC. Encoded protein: CATLRTGGEWYGYTF.